These T cell receptor beta chains were read from a single sample in a study of T cells in Graves' hyperthyroidism and ophthalmopathy. TCRdb recomputed calls from the multiplex PCR reads with MiXCR, one row per CDR3 protein. The data contain 500,000 to 650,000 distinct CDR3 sequences, about 15% of them singletons. The source material was blood. The receptors here all came from a woman aged 40-49 years with Graves' hyperthyroidism. The CDR3 runs from the conserved cysteine through the conserved F or W. Fields, in order: V gene, clone size, J gene, D gene, CDR3 protein, CDR3 DNA. D genes are given only for firm matches. Rows may omit the clone size; those that give it use once, few, many or a size class.

v_gene: TRBV7-8
abundance: few
j_gene: TRBJ2-2
d_gene: TRBD2
CDR3aa: CASSWGLAPNTGELFF
CDR3nt: TGTGCCAGCAGCTGGGGACTAGCGCCGAACACCGGGGAGCTGTTTTTT

v_gene: TRBV20-1
abundance: few
j_gene: TRBJ2-1
d_gene: NA
CDR3aa: CSAPRSSGYNEQFF
CDR3nt: TGCAGTGCGCCTCGGAGTAGCGGTTACAATGAGCAGTTCTTC

v_gene: TRBV29-1
abundance: NA
j_gene: TRBJ2-5
d_gene: NA
CDR3aa: CSVDTSFQETQYF
CDR3nt: TGCAGCGTTGATACGTCCTTTCAAGAGACCCAGTACTTC

v_gene: TRBV3-1
abundance: few
j_gene: TRBJ2-3
d_gene: NA
CDR3aa: CASSQVRGSGTDTQYF
CDR3nt: TGTGCCAGCAGCCAAGTACGAGGATCGGGTACAGATACGCAGTATTTT

v_gene: TRBV4-2
abundance: NA
j_gene: TRBJ2-3
d_gene: TRBD2
CDR3aa: CASSQDLLAGTSTDTQYF
CDR3nt: TGTGCCAGCAGCCAAGATTTATTAGCGGGAACTAGCACAGATACGCAGTATTTT

v_gene: TRBV4-2
abundance: NA
j_gene: TRBJ2-3
d_gene: TRBD1
CDR3aa: CATGQGDTDTQYF
CDR3nt: TGTGCTACCGGACAGGGAGACACAGATACGCAGTATTTT

v_gene: TRBV28
abundance: many
j_gene: TRBJ1-3
d_gene: NA
CDR3aa: CASSPRDSGNTIYF
CDR3nt: TGTGCCAGCAGCCCTAGGGACTCTGGAAACACCATATATTTT

v_gene: TRBV5-6
abundance: NA
j_gene: TRBJ2-1
d_gene: NA
CDR3aa: CASSLSEVRSYNEQFF
CDR3nt: TGTGCCAGCAGCTTGTCGGAGGTCCGCTCCTACAATGAGCAGTTCTTC

v_gene: TRBV5-1
abundance: NA
j_gene: TRBJ2-3
d_gene: NA
CDR3aa: CASSLASVGVTDTQYF
CDR3nt: TGCGCCAGCAGCTTGGCCAGCGTAGGGGTGACAGATACGCAGTATTTT

v_gene: TRBV19
abundance: few
j_gene: TRBJ2-1
d_gene: NA
CDR3aa: CASSTSGAAYAYNEQFF
CDR3nt: TGTGCCAGTAGTACGTCAGGAGCAGCATACGCCTACAATGAGCAGTTCTTC

v_gene: TRBV7-4
abundance: many
j_gene: TRBJ2-7
d_gene: NA
CDR3aa: CASNIPNYEQYF
CDR3nt: TGTGCCAGCAACATCCCCAACTACGAGCAGTACTTC

v_gene: TRBV18
abundance: NA
j_gene: TRBJ2-3
d_gene: TRBD2
CDR3aa: CASSPAGGAIDTQYF
CDR3nt: TGTGCCAGCTCACCAGCGGGGGGCGCCATAGATACGCAGTATTTT

v_gene: TRBV20-1
abundance: many
j_gene: TRBJ1-5
d_gene: TRBD1
CDR3aa: CSAGGQVSNQPQHF
CDR3nt: TGCAGTGCTGGCGGACAGGTCAGCAATCAGCCCCAGCATTTT

v_gene: TRBV20-1
abundance: many
j_gene: TRBJ1-6
d_gene: NA
CDR3aa: CSASDPVNNSPLHF
CDR3nt: TGCAGTGCATCAGACCCGGTTAATAATTCACCCCTCCACTTT

v_gene: TRBV27
abundance: once
j_gene: TRBJ2-7
d_gene: TRBD2
CDR3aa: CASSPTSDRTYEQYF
CDR3nt: TGTGCCAGCAGTCCGACTAGCGACAGGACCTACGAGCAGTACTTC

v_gene: TRBV7-3
abundance: NA
j_gene: TRBJ2-1
d_gene: NA
CDR3aa: CASSRLGGGKQFF
CDR3nt: TGTGCCAGCAGCAGACTAGGCGGCGGTAAGCAGTTCTTC

v_gene: TRBV12-3/TRBV12-4
abundance: NA
j_gene: TRBJ2-4
d_gene: TRBD2
CDR3aa: CASSASGRNIQYF
CDR3nt: TGTGCCAGCAGTGCTAGCGGGAGGAACATTCAGTACTTC

v_gene: TRBV6-6
abundance: many
j_gene: TRBJ1-6
d_gene: NA
CDR3aa: CASSYEGYNSPLHF
CDR3nt: TGTGCCAGCAGTTACGAGGGGTACAATTCACCCCTCCACTTT

v_gene: TRBV4-1
abundance: few
j_gene: TRBJ2-7
d_gene: NA
CDR3aa: CASSQGGKGGNEQYF
CDR3nt: TGCGCCAGCAGCCAGGGCGGGAAGGGGGGAAACGAGCAGTACTTC

v_gene: TRBV12-3/TRBV12-4
abundance: many
j_gene: TRBJ1-1
d_gene: NA
CDR3aa: CASSLGGVDEAFF
CDR3nt: TGTGCCAGCAGTTTAGGAGGGGTTGATGAAGCTTTCTTT

v_gene: TRBV27
abundance: NA
j_gene: TRBJ2-1
d_gene: NA
CDR3aa: CASSFGFYNEQFF
CDR3nt: TGTGCCAGCAGTTTTGGTTTTTACAATGAGCAGTTCTTC

v_gene: TRBV12-3/TRBV12-4
abundance: NA
j_gene: TRBJ2-3
d_gene: NA
CDR3aa: CASSFGGARSDTQYF
CDR3nt: TGTGCCAGCAGTTTCGGAGGGGCGCGATCAGATACGCAGTATTTT

v_gene: TRBV30
abundance: many
j_gene: TRBJ1-1
d_gene: NA
CDR3aa: CAWWVFTEAFF
CDR3nt: TGTGCCTGGTGGGTTTTTACCGAAGCTTTCTTT

v_gene: TRBV6-5
abundance: NA
j_gene: TRBJ2-7
d_gene: NA
CDR3aa: CASSYSNPGVDEQYF
CDR3nt: TGTGCCAGCAGTTACTCTAATCCGGGAGTGGATGAGCAGTACTTC